At least ten counts were recorded for the clone carrying this T cell receptor (beta chain). As yet, its antigen is unknown. The germline V gene has CDR1 MNHEY and CDR2 SMNVEV (reference sequence). The CDR3 is 15 amino acids. The V and J ends lost 1 base and 3 bases respectively, with 11 bases between them. TCR alpha and beta CDR3 regions were amplified from RNA using iRepertoire nested multiplex PCR. One-step reverse transcription and amplification started from approximately 100-400 ng of tissue mRNA or PBMC total RNA. TCRdb recomputed calls from the multiplex PCR reads with MiXCR, one row per CDR3 protein. Of fewer than 200,000 distinct CDR3 sequences in the sample, 30% to 40% were seen once. This record belongs to a study of glioma-infiltrating T cells. Study outcomes and limitations: CDR3 overlap between tissue and blood was very small.

This clonotype was sampled from a human donor with low-grade glioma or glioblastoma, undergoing nonglioma brain surgery, or in good health (not recorded which). Sequencing was done on a sample of glioma tissue, nonneoplastic brain tissue, or PBMCs (not recorded which). The chain employs TRBV27 and TRBJ2-3; D unresolved. In DNA form, the CDR3 reads TGTGCCAGCAGTTTATGGTCACCCCCGACAGATACGCAGTATTTT. This translates into CASSLWSPPTDTQYF.